This T cell receptor (beta chain) comes out of a study of blood T cell repertoires in COVID-19. As for the study in general: Sites in the United States, Italy and Spain provided acute and convalescent COVID-19 samples.

The table came from immunoSEQ multiplex PCR; TCRdb's copy has only in-frame clones and leaves some out. The table has about 430,000 clones, 70% to 90% seen once. The trim removed 3 bases at V and 0 bases at J, leaving 2 bases unmatched. The CDR3 is 16 residues long. From germline, CDR1 is WNHNN and CDR2 SYGVQD (reference sequence). This clone occurred a few times. The chain joins TRBV10-1 to TRBJ2-3, with 11 bases lining up with TRBD2. The TCR sequence derives from a man between 18 and 29 years old with COVID-19, enrolled during active disease. Input material: peripheral blood. The CDR3 DNA is TGCGCCAGCAGTGATCGGACTAGCGGGAGCACAGATACGCAGTATTTT. Its protein product is CASSDRTSGSTDTQYF.